Many counts were recorded for the clone carrying this T cell receptor beta chain. Antigen unknown. Amplification of TCR beta CDR3 regions used RNA transcripts. HTBI-primed RT-PCR formed the first round, and a multiplex PCR formed the second. TCRdb analysed the multiplex PCR reads with MiXCR anew, one entry per CDR3 protein. The sample yields around 1,000,000 distinct CDR3 sequences, about two fifths seen once. Only newly diagnosed hyperthyroidism patients aged 18 to 65, with under 2 months' duration, were enrolled. This specimen belongs to a study of Graves' ophthalmopathy and Graves' hyperthyroidism. Study-level points and caveats: The 13-signature model separated ophthalmopathy from stable hyperthyroidism at approximately 89% sensitivity and around 81% specificity. Clonotypes were expanded in thyroid at above 0.001 frequency, and most also appeared in blood.

V was clipped by 3 bases and J by 2 bases, with 14 bases between them. This CDR3 has 14 residues. Germline loops: CDR1 SQVTM, CDR2 ANQGSEA. The sequence derives from an adult man with Graves' hyperthyroidism. V is TRBV29-1 and J is TRBJ2-7; D gene ambiguous. The sequencing sample was made of peripheral blood or thyroid tissue (not recorded which). The CDR3 bases are TGCAGCGTTGACGCGGCAGGAAATGCCTACGAGCAGTACTTC. Protein sequence: CSVDAAGNAYEQYF.